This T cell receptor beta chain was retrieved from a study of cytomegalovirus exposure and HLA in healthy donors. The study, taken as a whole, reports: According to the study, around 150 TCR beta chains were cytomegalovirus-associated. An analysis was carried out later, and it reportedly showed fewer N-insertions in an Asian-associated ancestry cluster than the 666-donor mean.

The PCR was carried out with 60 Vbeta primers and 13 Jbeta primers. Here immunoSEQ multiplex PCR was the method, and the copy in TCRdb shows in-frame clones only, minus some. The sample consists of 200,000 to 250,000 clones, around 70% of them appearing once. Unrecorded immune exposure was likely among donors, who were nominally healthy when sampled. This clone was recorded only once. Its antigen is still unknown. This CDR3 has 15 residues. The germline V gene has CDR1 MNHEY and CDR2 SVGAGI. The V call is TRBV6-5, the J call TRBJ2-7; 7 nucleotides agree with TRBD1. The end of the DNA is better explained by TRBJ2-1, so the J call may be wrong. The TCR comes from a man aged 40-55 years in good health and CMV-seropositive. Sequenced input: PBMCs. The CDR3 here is CASSYPEGANGEQFF. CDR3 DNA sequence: TGTGCCAGCAGTTACCCTGAGGGGGCTAACGGTGAGCAGTTCTTC.